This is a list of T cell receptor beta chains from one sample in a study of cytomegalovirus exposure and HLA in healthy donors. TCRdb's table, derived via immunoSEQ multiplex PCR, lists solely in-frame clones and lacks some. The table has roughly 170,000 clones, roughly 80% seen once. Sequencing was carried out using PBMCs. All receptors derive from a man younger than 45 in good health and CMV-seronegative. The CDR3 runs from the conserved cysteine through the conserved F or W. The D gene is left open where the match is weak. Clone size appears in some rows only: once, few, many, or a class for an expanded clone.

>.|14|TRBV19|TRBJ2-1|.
CASESRQGLFEQFF
TGTGCCAGTGAGAGTAGGCAGGGTCTTTTCGAGCAGTTCTTC
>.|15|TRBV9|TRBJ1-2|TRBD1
CASSAAWDSNLGYTF
TGTGCCAGCAGCGCAGCATGGGACAGTAATTTGGGTTACACCTTC
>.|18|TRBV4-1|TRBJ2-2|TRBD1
CASSSQVAGTVNTGELFF
TGCGCCAGCAGCTCACAGGTGGCCGGGACAGTGAACACCGGGGAGCTGTTTTTT
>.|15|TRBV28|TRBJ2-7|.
CASSLYLGQSYEQYF
TGTGCCAGCAGTTTATATTTGGGACAATCCTACGAGCAGTACTTC
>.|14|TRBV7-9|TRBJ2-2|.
CASTFGGQTGELFF
TGTGCCAGCACCTTCGGGGGTCAGACCGGGGAGCTGTTTTTT
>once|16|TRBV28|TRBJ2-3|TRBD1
CASSPDRGWDTDTQYF
TGTGCCAGCAGTCCAGACAGGGGTTGGGACACAGATACGCAGTATTTT
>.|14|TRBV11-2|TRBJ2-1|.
CASSLVASYNEQFF
TGTGCCAGCAGCTTAGTGGCCTCCTACAATGAGCAGTTCTTC
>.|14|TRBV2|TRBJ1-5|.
CASSGRGWDQPQHF
TGTGCCAGCAGTGGAAGGGGTTGGGATCAGCCCCAGCATTTT
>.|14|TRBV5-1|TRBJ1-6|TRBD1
CASSDGQGNSPLHF
TGCGCCAGCAGCGATGGACAGGGAAACTCACCCCTCCACTTT
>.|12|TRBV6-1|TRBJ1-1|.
CASNRGYTEAFF
TGTGCCAGCAACCGAGGGTACACTGAAGCTTTCTTT
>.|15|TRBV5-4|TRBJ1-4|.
CASSTKQGFNEKLFF
TGTGCCAGCAGCACGAAACAGGGTTTCAATGAAAAACTGTTTTTT
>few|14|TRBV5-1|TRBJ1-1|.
CASSTRTTQDEAFF
TGCGCCAGCAGCACCCGGACAACTCAGGATGAAGCTTTCTTT
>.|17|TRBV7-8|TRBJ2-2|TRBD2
CASSLRLAGTNTGELFF
TGTGCCAGCAGCTTACGGCTAGCGGGTACGAACACCGGGGAGCTGTTTTTT
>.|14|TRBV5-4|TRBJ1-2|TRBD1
CASSAGTGGYGYTF
TGTGCCAGCAGCGCCGGGACAGGGGGCTATGGCTACACCTTC
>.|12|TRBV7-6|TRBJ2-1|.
CASSPEGDEQFF
TGTGCCAGCAGCCCTGAAGGAGATGAGCAGTTCTTC
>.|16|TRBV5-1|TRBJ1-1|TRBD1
CASSAGQGYVYTEAFF
TGCGCCAGCAGCGCGGGACAGGGGTATGTGTACACTGAAGCTTTCTTT
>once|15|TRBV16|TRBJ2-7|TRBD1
CASSRGTAGSYEQYF
TGTGCCAGCAGCCGAGGGACAGCTGGCTCCTACGAGCAGTACTTC
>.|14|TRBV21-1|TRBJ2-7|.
CASSKVAGVYEQYF
TGTGCCAGCAGCAAAGTAGCGGGAGTTTACGAGCAGTACTTC
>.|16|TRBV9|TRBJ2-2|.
CASSVGLAVNTGELFF
TGTGCCAGCAGCGTAGGTCTAGCTGTGAACACCGGGGAGCTGTTTTTT
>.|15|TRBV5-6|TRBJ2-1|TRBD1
CASSGGTGTFFEQFF
TGTGCCAGCAGCGGAGGGACAGGGACTTTCTTTGAGCAGTTCTTC